Each of the 22 T cell receptor beta chains below was sequenced from the same sample in a study of T cell repertoires in cytomegalovirus infection. TCRdb re-called the reads through MiXCR, storing one row per CDR3 protein. The sample has roughly 180,000 distinct CDR3 sequences; roughly 30% are singletons. Sequenced sample: PBMCs. The receptors were gathered from a human donor in good health (CMV status not recorded). Some clones in this sample may be carry-over from other donors' samples.

The sample holds a few counts of this clonotype. V usage is TRBV5-1 and J usage is TRBJ1-4; D unclear. CDR1 is SGHRS, CDR2 YFSETQ, per germline. The CDR3 runs to 15 residues. With 4 bases removed from V and 5 bases from J, the gap between germline ends came to 15 bases. Here the CDR3 reads CASSEAGKGNEKLFF. The CDR3 region has the DNA TGCGCCAGCAGCGAAGCCGGGAAAGGAAATGAAAAACTGTTTTTT.

V is TRBV4-1 and J is TRBJ2-2; TRBD2 agrees at 9 bases. The CDR3 runs 16 residues. Germline V gene data show CDR1 as MGHRA and CDR2 as YSYEKL. Unmatched junction bases numbered 8, after V lost 3 bases and J lost 6 bases. The CDR3 spells CASSQRRGGGAGELFF. The CDR3 nucleotides are TGCGCCAGCAGCCAGAGGCGGGGGGGCGGGGCCGGGGAGCTGTTTTTT.

This clonotype has a handful of counts. J is TRBJ1-1 and V is TRBV6-4; 7 bases are a match to TRBD1. The CDR3 sequence is 14 residues long. Losses at the gene ends were 6 bases for V and 4 bases for J; bases not matched to a gene: 8. CDR1 MRHNA and CDR2 SNTAGT come from the germline V gene. The CDR3: CASRDSDRATEAFF. The CDR3 DNA sequence: TGTGCCAGCAGGGATAGCGACAGGGCCACTGAAGCTTTCTTT.

This rearrangement joins TRBV6-2 or TRBV6-3 to TRBJ2-5; 9 bases match TRBD1. The CDR3 loop spans 13 amino acids. Losses at the gene ends were 4 bases for V and 10 bases for J; bases not matched to a gene: 7. Germline values: CDR1 MNHEY, CDR2 SVGEGT. The CDR3 DNA is TGTGCCAGCAGTTCCGGGACAGGGAGGGACCAGTACTTC. Its translation is CASSSGTGRDQYF.

This clonotype was seen only a few times. As DNA, the CDR3 is TGTGCCAGCAGGCTGGGACAGGCGTCCTACGAGCAGTACTTC. The encoded protein is CASRLGQASYEQYF. The chain joins TRBV7-2 to TRBJ2-7; 8 positions agree with TRBD1. The CDR3 is 14 residues long. Germline V CDR1 and CDR2: SGHTA, FQGNSA. V was clipped by 6 bases and J by 1 base; unmatched bases: 5.

V gene TRBV5-1 combines with J gene TRBJ2-2; 7 nucleotides agree with TRBD1. The CDR3 covers 15 residues. Germline loops: CDR1 SGHRS, CDR2 YFSETQ. Germline trimming cut 0 bases from V and 5 bases from J; bases unmatched to any gene: 4. CDR3 amino acids: CASSLAEQGTGELFF. CDR3 DNA: TGCGCCAGCAGCTTGGCGGAACAGGGGACCGGGGAGCTGTTTTTT.

The chain is built from TRBV29-1 and TRBJ2-3; D uncertain. Germline assignment: CDR1 SQVTM and CDR2 ANQGSEA. V was pared by 8 bases and J by 8 bases, with 20 bases between. The CDR3 contains 13 residues. The CDR3 sequence: CSSSDGVDGTQYF. CDR3 DNA: TGCAGCTCGTCGGATGGTGTCGATGGTACGCAGTATTTT.

The V call is TRBV7-6, the J call TRBJ2-3; weak D call: TRBD2 (7 bases). The CDR3 has 15 residues. V lost 3 bases and J lost 2, with 12 bases in between. Looked up from germline, CDR1 is SGHVS and CDR2 is FNYEAQ. The CDR3 sequence is CASSFEGGSTDTQYF. CDR3 DNA sequence: TGTGCCAGCAGCTTTGAGGGGGGGTCCACAGATACGCAGTATTTT.

Ten or more counts support this clonotype. This sequence joins TRBV7-2 and TRBJ1-4; D is undetermined. CDR1 is SGHTA, CDR2 FQGNSA, per germline. CDR3 size: 15 residues. Between the trimmed V and J ends, which lost 7 bases and 8 bases, there was a span of 20 bases. CDR3: CASTPVGRLGEKLFF. Written as DNA, the CDR3 is TGTGCCAGCACCCCGGTAGGCCGCCTCGGGGAAAAACTGTTTTTT.

This clonotype has ten or more counts. The CDR3 loop is CASSLGTGRRGPEAFF. The CDR3 DNA is TGTGCCAGCAGTTTAGGAACCGGGCGGCGGGGTCCTGAAGCTTTCTTT. V usage is TRBV12-3 or TRBV12-4 and J usage is TRBJ1-1, with D unresolved. The CDR3 has 16 amino acids. Trimming cost V 1 base and J 6 bases, with 18 bases left between them.

V and J are TRBV7-2 and TRBJ2-2, with D uncertain. The CDR3 runs 15 residues. Trimming cost V 5 bases and J 3 bases, with 13 bases left between them. Germline CDR1 SGHTA, CDR2 FQGNSA. The CDR3 DNA follows: TGTGCCAGCAGCCCGCCTGCGGTAGACACCGGGGAGCTGTTTTTT. Its translation: CASSPPAVDTGELFF.

The chain recombines TRBV7-3 with TRBJ1-1; tentative D call: TRBD1 (6 bases). V lost 7 bases, J lost 7 bases, and 22 bases lay in between. Per germline, CDR1 SGHTA and CDR2 FQGTGA. The CDR3 runs to 15 residues. CDR3 protein: CASTPGPDRFLEAFF. The CDR3 DNA reads as TGTGCCAGCACCCCAGGTCCCGACAGGTTTCTTGAAGCTTTCTTT.

The rearrangement links TRBV12-3 or TRBV12-4 to TRBJ2-5; 7 nucleotides match TRBD1. V shed 5 bases and J 3 bases; nucleotides not matched to a gene: 6. The CDR3 has 14 amino acids. Here the CDR3 reads CASSTPGQKETQYF. CDR3 DNA: TGTGCCAGCAGTACCCCGGGACAGAAAGAGACCCAGTACTTC.

The table lists this clonotype with a few counts. The gene calls are TRBV29-1 and TRBJ2-1; D might be TRBD1 (5 bases). V was cut by 3 bases and J by 7 bases, with 13 bases left in between. Looked up from germline, CDR1 is SQVTM and CDR2 is ANQGSEA. The CDR3 has 13 amino acids. CDR3 region: CSVDAVPGNEQFF. For the CDR3, the DNA is TGCAGCGTTGACGCGGTCCCAGGGAATGAGCAGTTCTTC.

The chain recombines TRBV3-1 with TRBJ1-1; TRBD1 might be the D (5 bases). The CDR3 contains 14 residues. CDR1 is LGHDT and CDR2 is YNNKEL in the germline V gene (reference sequence). Trimming left V 2 bases short and J 4 bases short, with 11 bases between. Here the CDR3 DNA reads TGTGCCAGCAGCCAATCTTCCGGGGGCACTGAAGCTTTCTTT. This gives the protein CASSQSSGGTEAFF.

V usage is TRBV10-3 and J usage is TRBJ2-3, with a possible D match to TRBD1 (5 bases). V was clipped by 4 bases and J by 3 bases, with 11 bases between them. CDR1 is ENHRY and CDR2 is SYGVKD in the germline V gene. The CDR3 covers 14 residues. Here the CDR3 DNA reads TGTGCCATCAGTGGGACAAGTAGGACAGATACGCAGTATTTT. Residues: CAISGTSRTDTQYF.

V gene TRBV7-9 combines with J gene TRBJ1-5, with 7 positions matching TRBD1. V lost 4 bases to trimming and J lost 4 bases; unmatched junction nucleotides: 7. From germline, CDR1 is SEHNR and CDR2 FQNEAQ (reference sequence). This CDR3 is built from 15 residues. CDR3 nucleotide sequence: TGTGCCAGCAGCTCAGGGGGACAGACGAATCAGCCCCAGCATTTT. Protein product: CASSSGGQTNQPQHF.

This chain links TRBV6-8 with TRBJ2-7, with a possible D match to TRBD1 (7 bases). CDR1 MNHGY and CDR2 SAAAGT come from the germline V gene. The CDR3 is 12 residues long. Between the trimmed V and J ends, which lost 7 bases and 5 bases, there was a span of 12 bases. The CDR3 DNA reads as TGTGCCAGCACCCCAGGGGGGCACGAGCAGTACTTC. This gives the protein CASTPGGHEQYF.

The chain recombines TRBV5-1 with TRBJ2-7; no definite D call. Deletions cut 5 bases from V and 12 bases from J, with 18 bases between. Germline V gene data show CDR1 as SGHRS and CDR2 as YFSETQ. The CDR3 length is 12 residues. The CDR3 DNA follows: TGCGCCAGCAGAGGAGACACCCATAAATGGTACTTC. This encodes CASRGDTHKWYF.

This chain uses TRBV11-1 with TRBJ1-1; D is unresolved. Germline-derived CDR1 and CDR2 are SGHAT and FQDESV (reference sequence). Trimming cost V 6 bases and J 0 bases, with 17 bases left between them. The CDR3 spans 16 residues. The CDR3 DNA reads as TGTGCCAGCAGGCCTTCTGACCTCATTATGAACACTGAAGCTTTCTTT. As protein: CASRPSDLIMNTEAFF.

The V gene is TRBV19, the J gene TRBJ1-2; D is unclear. CDR3 size: 11 residues. Trimming took off 9 bases at V and 6 bases at J, with 11 bases between the two ends. Germline-derived CDR1 and CDR2 are LNHDA and SQIVND (reference sequence). CDR3 protein: CASHSENGYTF. CDR3 nucleotides: TGTGCCAGCCACTCCGAGAATGGCTACACCTTC.

This clonotype was found many times. The CDR3 is CASTGGNSYNEQFF. CDR3 in DNA: TGTGCCAGCACGGGGGGGAACAGTTACAATGAGCAGTTCTTC. The chain employs TRBV2 and TRBJ2-1; 8 positions match TRBD2. Unmatched junction bases numbered 6, after V lost 7 bases and J lost 4 bases. The CDR3 length is 14 residues. Germline V lookup: CDR1 SNHLY, CDR2 FYNNEI.